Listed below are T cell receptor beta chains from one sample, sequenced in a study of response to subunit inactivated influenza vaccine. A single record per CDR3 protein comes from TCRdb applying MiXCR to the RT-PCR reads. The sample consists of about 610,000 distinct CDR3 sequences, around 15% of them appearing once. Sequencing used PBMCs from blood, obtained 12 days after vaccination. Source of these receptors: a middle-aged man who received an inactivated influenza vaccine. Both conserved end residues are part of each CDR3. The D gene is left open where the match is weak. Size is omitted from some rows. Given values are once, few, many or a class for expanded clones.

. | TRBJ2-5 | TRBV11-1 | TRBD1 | CASSLVIFRTGSPETQYF | TGTGCCAGCAGCTTAGTAATATTCAGGACAGGGTCCCCAGAGACCCAGTACTTC
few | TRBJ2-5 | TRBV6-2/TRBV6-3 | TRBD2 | CASSRRPGLAIQETQYF | TGTGCCAGCAGTCGGAGGCCGGGACTAGCGATCCAAGAGACCCAGTACTTC
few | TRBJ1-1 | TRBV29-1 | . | CSADGRVNTEAFF | TGCAGCGCGGACGGGAGGGTGAACACTGAAGCTTTCTTT
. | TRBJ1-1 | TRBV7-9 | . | CASSKGANTEAFF | TGTGCCAGCAGCAAAGGTGCGAACACTGAAGCTTTCTTT
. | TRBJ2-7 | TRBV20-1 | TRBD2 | CSARNAFSGSIHEQYF | TGCAGTGCTAGGAATGCATTTAGCGGGAGTATCCACGAGCAGTACTTC
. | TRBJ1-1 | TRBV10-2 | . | CASRPTGLDTEAFF | TGCGCCAGCAGACCAACAGGGTTGGACACTGAAGCTTTCTTT
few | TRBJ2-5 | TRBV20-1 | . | CSARDTGYQETQYF | TGCAGTGCTAGGGATACAGGGTACCAAGAGACCCAGTACTTC
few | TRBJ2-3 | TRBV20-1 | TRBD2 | CSARDLLAIADTQYF | TGCAGTGCTAGAGATCTACTAGCGATCGCAGATACGCAGTATTTT
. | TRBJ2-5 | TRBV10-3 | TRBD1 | CAISDRRDRVRETQYF | TGTGCCATCAGTGATCGTCGAGACAGGGTACGGGAGACCCAGTACTTC
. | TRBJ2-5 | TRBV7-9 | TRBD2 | CASSSNRRIAGGPGGETQYF | TGTGCCAGCAGCTCAAACCGGAGAATAGCGGGAGGGCCCGGAGGAGAGACCCAGTACTTC
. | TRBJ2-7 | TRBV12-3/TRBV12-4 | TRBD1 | CASSHGTGEYEQYF | TGTGCCAGCAGCCACGGGACAGGGGAATACGAGCAGTACTTC
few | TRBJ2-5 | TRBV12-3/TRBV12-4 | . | CASRPTNREIGETQYF | TGTGCCAGCAGGCCCACCAACAGGGAGATCGGCGAGACCCAGTACTTC
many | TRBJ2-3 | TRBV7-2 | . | CASSLYSEYTDTQYF | TGTGCCAGCAGCTTATACAGCGAATACACAGATACGCAGTATTTT
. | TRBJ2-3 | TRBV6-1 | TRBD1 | CASSEDRGTDTQYF | TGTGCCAGCAGTGAAGACAGGGGAACAGATACGCAGTATTTT
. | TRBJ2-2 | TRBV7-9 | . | CASIPFNTGELFF | TGTGCCAGCATCCCTTTTAACACCGGGGAGCTGTTTTTT
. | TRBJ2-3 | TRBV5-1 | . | CASSLVAQITDTQYF | TGCGCCAGCAGCTTGGTAGCGCAAATCACAGATACGCAGTATTTT
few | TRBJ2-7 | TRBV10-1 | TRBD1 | CASSESTGQITTPHF | TGCGCCAGCAGTGAGTCTACGGGACAGATCACTACACCCCACTTC
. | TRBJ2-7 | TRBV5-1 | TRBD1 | CASSLVGTGEQYF | TGCGCCAGCAGCTTGGTAGGGACAGGCGAGCAGTACTTC
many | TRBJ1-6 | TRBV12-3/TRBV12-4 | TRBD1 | CASSRAGQTLHF | TGTGCCAGCAGTAGAGCGGGACAGACCCTCCACTTT
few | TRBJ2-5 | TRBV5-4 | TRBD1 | CASSFPGQGTKTQYF | TGTGCCAGCAGCTTCCCGGGACAGGGGACAAAGACCCAGTACTTC
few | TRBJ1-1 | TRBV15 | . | CATSIRMNTEAFF | TGTGCCACCAGCATCCGGATGAACACTGAAGCTTTCTTT
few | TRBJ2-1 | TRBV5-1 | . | CASTQDDSSYNEQFF | TGCGCCAGCACACAGGACGATAGCTCCTACAATGAGCAGTTCTTC
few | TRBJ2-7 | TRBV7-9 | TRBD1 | CASSPPGPGQGAFEQYF | TGTGCCAGCAGCCCACCCGGACCGGGACAGGGGGCATTCGAGCAGTACTTC
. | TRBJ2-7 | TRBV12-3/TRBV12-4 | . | CASRKQVYEQYF | TGTGCCAGCAGGAAACAAGTCTACGAGCAGTACTTC
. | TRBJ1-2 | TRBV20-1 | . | CTSRAGAHYGYTF | TGCACCAGCCGAGCGGGGGCTCACTATGGCTACACCTTC
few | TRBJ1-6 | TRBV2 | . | CASSDWTAFNSPLHF | TGTGCCAGCAGTGATTGGACAGCCTTTAATTCACCCCTCCACTTT
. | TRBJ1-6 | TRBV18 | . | CASSPRQNNSPLHF | TGTGCCAGCTCACCACGGCAGAATAATTCACCCCTCCACTTT
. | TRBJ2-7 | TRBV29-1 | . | CSAEGDPDEQYF | TGCAGCGCCGAGGGGGACCCCGACGAGCAGTACTTC
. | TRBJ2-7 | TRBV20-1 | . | CSAPDRYEQYF | TGCAGTGCCCCAGATCGCTACGAGCAGTACTTC
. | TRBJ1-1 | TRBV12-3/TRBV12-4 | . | CASRTERVAFF | TGTGCCAGCAGGACGGAGAGGGTAGCTTTCTTT
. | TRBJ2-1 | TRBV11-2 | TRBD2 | CASSILTSGEYHNEQFF | TGTGCCAGCAGCATATTAACTAGCGGGGAATACCACAATGAGCAGTTCTTC
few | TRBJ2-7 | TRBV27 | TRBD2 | CASSRSGSGYEQYF | TGTGCCAGCAGCCGTAGCGGGAGTGGGTACGAGCAGTACTTC
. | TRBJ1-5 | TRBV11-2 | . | CAIARSNQPQHF | TGTGCCATTGCGCGAAGCAATCAGCCCCAGCATTTT
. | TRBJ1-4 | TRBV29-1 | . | CSVADRATNEKLFF | TGCAGCGTTGCTGACCGCGCAACTAATGAAAAACTGTTTTTT
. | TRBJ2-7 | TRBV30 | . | CAWSRQLYEQYF | TGTGCCTGGAGTCGACAGCTCTACGAGCAGTACTTC
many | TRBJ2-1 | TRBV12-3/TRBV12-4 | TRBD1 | CASSLEGQGANEQFF | TGTGCCAGCAGTTTAGAGGGCCAGGGGGCAAATGAGCAGTTCTTC
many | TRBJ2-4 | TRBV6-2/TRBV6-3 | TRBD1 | CASSYSGQGRNIQYF | TGTGCCAGCAGTTACTCGGGACAGGGGAGGAACATTCAGTACTTC